This T cell receptor beta chain was found in a study of beta chain features in type 1 diabetes. Looking at the study overall: No age, gender or cell yield differences were seen between patients and healthy donors. The samples had roughly 110,000,000 sorted cells examined in all. Study findings and constraints: The naive, central memory and Treg TCRB repertoires showed an apparent similarity that was greater among patients than among healthy donors. Across all four CD4+ subsets, people with type 1 diabetes showed modestly shorter TCRB CDR3s. VDJ junctions from type 1 diabetes patients carried fewer insertions and larger deletions.

Investigators reverse transcribed all isolated RNA, so they sequenced expressed TCRB transcripts. Sequencing used immunoSEQ multiplex PCR; TCRdb keeps in-frame clones, though not all of them. The sample lists about 700,000 clones, 10% to 15% occurring once. A few counts support this clone. The antigen remains undetermined. Germline CDR1 is MNHEY and CDR2 is SVGAGI. The CDR3 is 14 amino acids. Trimming pared 7 bases from V and 1 base from J, leaving 13 bases between. What was sequenced was naive CD4+ T cells from blood. The receptor was derived from a man between 18 and 35 years old with type 1 diabetes. This sequence joins TRBV6-5 and TRBJ1-2, with TRBD1 as a possible D gene (5 bases). The CDR3: CASTPGGINYGYTF. The CDR3 nucleotides are TGTGCCAGCACCCCGGGGGGGATTAACTATGGCTACACCTTC.